The present entry profiles one TCR beta chain with its context. The antigen is undetermined. Focal radiation plus CTLA-4 blockade with ipilimumab was given to patients with chemo-refractory metastatic non-small-cell lung cancer. The sample belongs to a study of radiotherapy plus CTLA-4 blockade in lung cancer. Whole-study context: Patients showed objective responses in 15% to 20% of cases, and disease control was achieved by under 40%.

Study results and limitations: There was expansion of tumor-derived TCR clones in blood after radiotherapy plus ipilimumab.

Sequencing used immunoSEQ multiplex PCR; TCRdb keeps in-frame clones, though not all of them. Of tens of thousands of clones listed, around 71% were seen once; the top ten hold less than 3.5%. This CDR3 is built from 13 residues. V was shortened by 1 base and J by 7 bases, with 5 bases between the two germline ends. The germline V gene encodes CDR1 SGHTA and CDR2 FQGNSA. V and J are TRBV7-2 and TRBJ1-6; D gene ambiguous. Material: peripheral blood, obtained from a patient treated with radiotherapy plus ipilimumab. This clonotype originated in a human donor with non-small cell lung cancer whose response to radiotherapy plus ipilimumab could not be evaluated. CDR3: CASSLVQNSPLHF. The CDR3 bases are TGTGCCAGCAGCTTAGTCCAAAATTCACCCCTCCACTTT.